A selection of T cell receptor beta chains follows, all from one sample in a study of T cells in localized non-small cell lung cancer. Clones were sequenced by immunoSEQ multiplex PCR, and TCRdb holds only the in-frame ones, with some missing. The sample holds about 52,000 clones, about 87% seen once. The sample consisted of PBMCs, taken before any cancer treatment. The receptors were gathered from a female donor with stage II lung adenocarcinoma. The CDR3 runs from the conserved cysteine through the conserved F or W. A D gene is named only where the DNA matches it firmly. The size field is filled for only some rows; it gives once, few, many or a size class.

v_gene: TRBV9; d_gene: TRBD2; abundance: .; j_gene: TRBJ2-7; CDR3nt: TGTGCCAGCAGCTCTCGGACTAGCGGGGGTCCCGAGGACCAGTACTTC; CDR3aa: CASSSRTSGGPEDQYF
v_gene: TRBV4-1; d_gene: .; abundance: .; j_gene: TRBJ2-7; CDR3nt: TGCGCCAGCAGCCAGGGGCTCCGCTCCTACGAGCAGTACTTC; CDR3aa: CASSQGLRSYEQYF
v_gene: TRBV4-1; d_gene: .; abundance: .; j_gene: TRBJ1-1; CDR3nt: TGCGCCAGCAGCCAGCGCCCCTTTTGGGGGAGGAACACTGAAGCTTTCTTT; CDR3aa: CASSQRPFWGRNTEAFF
v_gene: TRBV15; d_gene: .; abundance: .; j_gene: TRBJ2-3; CDR3nt: TGTGCCACCAGCAGAGCCCTAGAGACTAACCCCCAGTTT; CDR3aa: CATSRALETNPQF
v_gene: TRBV2; d_gene: .; abundance: .; j_gene: TRBJ1-5; CDR3nt: TGTGCCAGCAGTGAAAGGAGGAGGGGATGGGAGCAGCCCCAGCATTTT; CDR3aa: CASSERRRGWEQPQHF
v_gene: TRBV6-6; d_gene: TRBD1; abundance: .; j_gene: TRBJ2-7; CDR3nt: TGTGCCAGCAGAGCCCCGGGACAGGGCTACGAGCAGTACTTC; CDR3aa: CASRAPGQGYEQYF
v_gene: TRBV14; d_gene: TRBD2; abundance: .; j_gene: TRBJ2-3; CDR3nt: TGTGCCAGCAGCCCCGGGACTAGAGCTAGCACAGATACGCAGTATTTT; CDR3aa: CASSPGTRASTDTQYF
v_gene: TRBV4-1; d_gene: .; abundance: few; j_gene: TRBJ2-7; CDR3nt: TGCGCCAGCAGCCAAGAAGAAGGTCCGGAGAACTACGAGCAGTACTTC; CDR3aa: CASSQEEGPENYEQYF
v_gene: TRBV10-3; d_gene: TRBD1; abundance: .; j_gene: TRBJ2-2; CDR3nt: TGTGCCATCAGTGAAATAGGGGCAGGGGGCTACTCCGGGGAGCTGTTTTTT; CDR3aa: CAISEIGAGGYSGELFF
v_gene: TRBV29-1; d_gene: .; abundance: .; j_gene: TRBJ1-1; CDR3nt: TGCAGCGTTGGACGGAACACTGAAGCTTTCTTT; CDR3aa: CSVGRNTEAFF
v_gene: TRBV7-8; d_gene: .; abundance: .; j_gene: TRBJ2-5; CDR3nt: TGTGCCAGCAGCTTAGAAGACCGGGGAAGGGAGACCCAGTACTTC; CDR3aa: CASSLEDRGRETQYF
v_gene: TRBV10-3; d_gene: TRBD2; abundance: .; j_gene: TRBJ2-1; CDR3nt: TGTGCCACCGAGGGGACTAGCGGGGGGGAAAACTCCTACAATGAGCAGTTCTTC; CDR3aa: CATEGTSGGENSYNEQFF
v_gene: TRBV27; d_gene: TRBD1; abundance: .; j_gene: TRBJ2-3; CDR3nt: TGTGCCAGCAGTTTCAGGATTGGCGCAGGGGGCATCACAGATACGCAGTATTTT; CDR3aa: CASSFRIGAGGITDTQYF
v_gene: TRBV9; d_gene: .; abundance: .; j_gene: TRBJ1-1; CDR3nt: TGTGCCAGCAGCGCGCCTAGGGGATCGAACACTGAAGCTTTCTTT; CDR3aa: CASSAPRGSNTEAFF
v_gene: TRBV2; d_gene: TRBD1; abundance: .; j_gene: TRBJ1-2; CDR3nt: TGTGCCAGCAGTCCGGGACAGAGGTATGGCTACACCTTC; CDR3aa: CASSPGQRYGYTF
v_gene: TRBV5-1; d_gene: TRBD1; abundance: .; j_gene: TRBJ1-2; CDR3nt: TGCGCCAGCAGCCCCCGACAGGGGATCGGGCTAATCTATGGCTACACCTTC; CDR3aa: CASSPRQGIGLIYGYTF
v_gene: TRBV6-5; d_gene: .; abundance: .; j_gene: TRBJ1-2; CDR3nt: TGTGCCAGCAGTCCACCTGGGGGAGTTTATGGCTACACCTTC; CDR3aa: CASSPPGGVYGYTF
v_gene: TRBV18; d_gene: TRBD1; abundance: once; j_gene: TRBJ2-5; CDR3nt: TGTGCCAGCTCGCTTGACAGGGGCCACGAGACCCAGTACTTC; CDR3aa: CASSLDRGHETQYF
v_gene: TRBV2; d_gene: TRBD1; abundance: .; j_gene: TRBJ2-2; CDR3nt: TGTGCCAGCAGGGAGGGACAGGGGATAAACACCGGGGAGCTGTTTTTT; CDR3aa: CASREGQGINTGELFF
v_gene: TRBV5-6; d_gene: .; abundance: .; j_gene: TRBJ2-7; CDR3nt: TGTGCCAGCAGCCCTGGTAAATACGAGCAGTACTTC; CDR3aa: CASSPGKYEQYF
v_gene: TRBV6-5; d_gene: TRBD1; abundance: .; j_gene: TRBJ2-7; CDR3nt: TGTGCCAGCACCCGGGACAGAAGCTCCTACGAGCAGTACTTC; CDR3aa: CASTRDRSSYEQYF
v_gene: TRBV6-5; d_gene: .; abundance: .; j_gene: TRBJ1-4; CDR3nt: TGTGCCAGCAGTTATTCGGCAAGTAATGAAAAACTGTTTTTT; CDR3aa: CASSYSASNEKLFF
v_gene: TRBV18; d_gene: .; abundance: .; j_gene: TRBJ2-3; CDR3nt: TGTGCCAGCTCACCACGGGCGGGGAGCACAGATACGCAGTATTTT; CDR3aa: CASSPRAGSTDTQYF
v_gene: TRBV15; d_gene: TRBD1; abundance: once; j_gene: TRBJ1-4; CDR3nt: TGTGCCACCAACTCGGACGGACAGGGGAGTGAAAAACTGTTTTTT; CDR3aa: CATNSDGQGSEKLFF
v_gene: TRBV5-1; d_gene: .; abundance: .; j_gene: TRBJ1-3; CDR3nt: TGCGCCAGCAGCTTGGACGGCAGCTCTGGAAACACCATATATTTT; CDR3aa: CASSLDGSSGNTIYF
v_gene: TRBV6-5; d_gene: TRBD2; abundance: .; j_gene: TRBJ2-3; CDR3nt: TGTGCCAGCAGCACTAGCGGGGATTTAGATACGCAGTATTTT; CDR3aa: CASSTSGDLDTQYF
v_gene: TRBV7-6; d_gene: TRBD1; abundance: .; j_gene: TRBJ1-4; CDR3nt: TGTGCCAGCAGCCTACAGGGGGATCATGAAAAACTGTTTTTT; CDR3aa: CASSLQGDHEKLFF
v_gene: TRBV7-8; d_gene: TRBD1; abundance: .; j_gene: TRBJ1-1; CDR3nt: TGTGCCAGCAGCTCCGGGACAGGGGTTTTCATGAACACTGAAGCTTTCTTT; CDR3aa: CASSSGTGVFMNTEAFF
v_gene: TRBV18; d_gene: TRBD1; abundance: .; j_gene: TRBJ2-7; CDR3nt: TGTGCCAGCTCACCTGGACAGGAGGTCCTCGGCGAGCAGTACTTC; CDR3aa: CASSPGQEVLGEQYF
v_gene: TRBV6-1; d_gene: .; abundance: .; j_gene: TRBJ1-4; CDR3nt: TGTGCCAGCAGTGAAGCGGAAGATACAACTAATGAAAAACTGTTTTTT; CDR3aa: CASSEAEDTTNEKLFF
v_gene: TRBV5-5; d_gene: TRBD1; abundance: .; j_gene: TRBJ1-3; CDR3nt: TGTGCCAGCAGCTTGGCGGGGACAGGGCGAGGAGGAAACACCATATATTTT; CDR3aa: CASSLAGTGRGGNTIYF
v_gene: TRBV27; d_gene: .; abundance: .; j_gene: TRBJ2-1; CDR3nt: TGTGCCAGCAGTTTAAGGGGGATGGATGAGCAGTTCTTC; CDR3aa: CASSLRGMDEQFF
v_gene: TRBV11-2; d_gene: .; abundance: .; j_gene: TRBJ1-3; CDR3nt: TGTGCCAGCAGCTTAACAGCCTCTGGAAACACCATATATTTT; CDR3aa: CASSLTASGNTIYF
v_gene: TRBV5-1; d_gene: .; abundance: .; j_gene: TRBJ1-4; CDR3nt: TGCGCCAGCAGCCCGACGGACAGCCCTAATGAAAAACTGTTTTTT; CDR3aa: CASSPTDSPNEKLFF
v_gene: TRBV5-1; d_gene: .; abundance: once; j_gene: TRBJ2-7; CDR3nt: TGCGCCAGCAGCTTGGCTCCTTCCTACGAGCAGTACTTC; CDR3aa: CASSLAPSYEQYF
v_gene: TRBV19; d_gene: .; abundance: .; j_gene: TRBJ1-1; CDR3nt: TGTGCCAGTAGTGGTTCGGTGAACACTGAAGCTTTCTTT; CDR3aa: CASSGSVNTEAFF
v_gene: TRBV10-1; d_gene: .; abundance: .; j_gene: TRBJ2-1; CDR3nt: TGCGCCAGCAGTGAGGACAGCCCTTGGTTAGATGAGCAGTTCTTC; CDR3aa: CASSEDSPWLDEQFF
v_gene: TRBV7-7; d_gene: .; abundance: .; j_gene: TRBJ2-2; CDR3nt: TGTGCTAGCAGGGCCAGGGATGGTAGCACCGGGGAGCTGTTTTTT; CDR3aa: CASRARDGSTGELFF
v_gene: TRBV5-1; d_gene: .; abundance: once; j_gene: TRBJ1-4; CDR3nt: TGCGCCAGCAGCCAACAGGGCCGAAATGAAAAACTGTTTTTT; CDR3aa: CASSQQGRNEKLFF
v_gene: TRBV5-6; d_gene: TRBD1; abundance: .; j_gene: TRBJ2-7; CDR3nt: TGTGCCAGCAGCTTGGGGACAGGGCACAGGTACGAGCAGTACTTC; CDR3aa: CASSLGTGHRYEQYF
v_gene: TRBV5-6; d_gene: .; abundance: .; j_gene: TRBJ1-4; CDR3nt: TGTGCCAGCAGCTTGGGTCTACGGGAATACGAAAAACTGTTTTTT; CDR3aa: CASSLGLREYEKLFF
v_gene: TRBV9; d_gene: .; abundance: .; j_gene: TRBJ1-2; CDR3nt: TGTGCCAGCAGCGCCGCGTGGGCACAGGGAAATGGCTACACCTTC; CDR3aa: CASSAAWAQGNGYTF
v_gene: TRBV5-1; d_gene: TRBD2; abundance: .; j_gene: TRBJ2-5; CDR3nt: TGCGCCAGCAGCCTGGTAGGGACTAGCGGGGGGCAAGAGACCCAGTACTTC; CDR3aa: CASSLVGTSGGQETQYF
v_gene: TRBV7-2; d_gene: .; abundance: once; j_gene: TRBJ2-7; CDR3nt: TGTGCCAGCAGCCCAATCCCTCCGAAGGTGTCCTACGAGCAGTACTTC; CDR3aa: CASSPIPPKVSYEQYF
v_gene: TRBV18; d_gene: TRBD2; abundance: .; j_gene: TRBJ2-3; CDR3nt: TGTGCCAGCTCACCGCCCCAAGCGGGGGCAGATACGCAGTATTTT; CDR3aa: CASSPPQAGADTQYF
v_gene: TRBV2; d_gene: TRBD2; abundance: .; j_gene: TRBJ2-5; CDR3nt: TGTGCCAGCAGGGCCTTGGGACTAGCGGTAGAGACCCAGTACTTC; CDR3aa: CASRALGLAVETQYF
v_gene: TRBV19; d_gene: .; abundance: .; j_gene: TRBJ1-5; CDR3nt: TGTGCCAGTAGTATTCTTCCCAGACAGTCGCAGCCCCAGCATTTT; CDR3aa: CASSILPRQSQPQHF
v_gene: TRBV11-1; d_gene: .; abundance: .; j_gene: TRBJ2-5; CDR3nt: TGTGCCAGCAGCTTAAGGAATCAAGAGACCCAGTACTTC; CDR3aa: CASSLRNQETQYF